Listed below are T cell receptor beta chains from one sample, sequenced in a study of blood T cell repertoires in COVID-19. Generated by immunoSEQ multiplex PCR, the TCRdb table keeps only in-frame clones and is missing some. Here the sample spans approximately 150,000 clones, roughly 80% being singletons. The sequenced sample consisted of peripheral blood. These receptors were obtained from a human donor in a cohort sampled during active COVID-19. Both conserved end residues are part of each CDR3. A D gene is named only where the DNA matches it firmly. Clone sizes are given selectively: once, few, many, or a class where the clone is expanded.

j_gene | d_gene | abundance | v_gene | CDR3aa | CDR3nt
TRBJ1-1 | . | . | TRBV27 | CASSSVNTEAFF | TGTGCCAGCAGTTCGGTTAACACTGAAGCTTTCTTT
TRBJ2-5 | TRBD2 | . | TRBV9 | CASSPHVVERGMLQETQYF | TGTGCCAGCAGCCCCCACGTTGTGGAGCGGGGAATGCTCCAGGAGACCCAGTACTTC
TRBJ2-2 | TRBD2 | . | TRBV30 | CACSGGANTGELFF | TGTGCCTGTTCCGGGGGGGCGAACACCGGGGAGCTGTTTTTT
TRBJ2-1 | TRBD2 | . | TRBV7-9 | CASSLSGGSEFF | TGTGCCAGCAGCTTATCGGGAGGGTCGGAGTTCTTC
TRBJ2-5 | TRBD2 | . | TRBV7-8 | CASSSATSRGGETQYF | TGTGCCAGCAGCTCGGCCACATCCCGGGGGGGGGAGACCCAGTACTTC
TRBJ2-2 | . | . | TRBV6-5 | CASSKGALGAGELFF | TGTGCCAGCAGCAAAGGGGCATTGGGCGCCGGGGAGCTGTTTTTT
TRBJ1-1 | TRBD1 | . | TRBV3-1/TRBV3-2 | CASTDTGVLNEAFF | TGTGCCAGCACCGATACAGGGGTCCTTAATGAAGCTTTCTTT
TRBJ2-7 | . | once | TRBV3-1/TRBV3-2 | CASSPSYEQYF | TGTGCCAGCAGCCCTTCCTACGAGCAGTACTTC
TRBJ1-5 | . | . | TRBV12-3/TRBV12-4 | CASSLGENQPQHF | TGTGCCAGCAGTTTAGGGGAGAATCAGCCCCAGCATTTT
TRBJ2-2 | TRBD1 | . | TRBV7-9 | CAWDRGPSNTGELFF | TGCGCCTGGGACAGGGGACCCTCGAACACCGGGGAGCTGTTTTTT
TRBJ1-4 | . | few | TRBV9 | CASSPRGGSGEKLFF | TGTGCCAGCAGCCCCCGCGGGGGATCAGGTGAAAAACTGTTTTTT
TRBJ1-1 | . | . | TRBV18 | CASSPPDGLEAFF | TGTGCCAGCTCACCACCGGATGGGCTTGAAGCTTTCTTT